This T cell receptor (beta chain) was retrieved from a study of cytomegalovirus exposure and HLA in healthy donors. General study findings and limits: Some highly shared sequence variants likely arose as a pipeline artifact. The majority of CMV-associated TCR beta chains were reported as apparently HLA-restricted in a later analysis. Later analysis reportedly placed an Asian-associated ancestry cluster below the approximately 700-donor mean in N-insertions.

At sampling all donors were nominally healthy, likely with unrecorded immune exposures. Vbeta (60) and Jbeta (13) primers were used in the PCR. Profiling relied on immunoSEQ multiplex PCR, and the TCRdb table lists in-frame clones only, not all of them. The sample lists 150,000 to 200,000 clones; around 80% were seen once. With regard to this clone: Its antigen is unknown.

The sequenced material came from PBMCs. The TCR comes from a young man in good health and CMV-seronegative.

The CDR3 DNA follows: TGTGCCAGCAGCTTATTTCAGTCCCAAGAGACCCAGTACTTC. Protein product: CASSLFQSQETQYF. The chain carries TRBV11-2 and TRBJ2-5, with D hard to call. CDR1 and CDR2 from the germline V gene are SGHAT and FQNNGV. Trimming took 2 bases from V and 1 from J, leaving 8 bases between them. This CDR3 spans 14 amino acids.